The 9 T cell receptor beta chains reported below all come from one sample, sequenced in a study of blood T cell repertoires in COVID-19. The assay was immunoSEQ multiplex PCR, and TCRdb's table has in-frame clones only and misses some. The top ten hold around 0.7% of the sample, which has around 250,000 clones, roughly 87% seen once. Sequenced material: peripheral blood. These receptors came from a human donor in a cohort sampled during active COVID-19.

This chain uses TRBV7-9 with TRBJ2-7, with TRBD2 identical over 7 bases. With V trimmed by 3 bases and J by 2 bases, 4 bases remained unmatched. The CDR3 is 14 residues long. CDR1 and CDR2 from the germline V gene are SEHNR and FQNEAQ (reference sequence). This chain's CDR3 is CASSFAAGTYEQYF. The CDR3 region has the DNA TGTGCCAGCAGCTTCGCAGCGGGGACCTACGAGCAGTACTTC.

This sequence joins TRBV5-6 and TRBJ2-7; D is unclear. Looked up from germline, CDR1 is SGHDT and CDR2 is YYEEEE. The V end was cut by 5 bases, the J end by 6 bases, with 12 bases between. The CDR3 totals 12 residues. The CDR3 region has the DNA TGTGCCAGCAGTCTAAGAGGTTCCGAGCAGTACTTC. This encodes CASSLRGSEQYF.

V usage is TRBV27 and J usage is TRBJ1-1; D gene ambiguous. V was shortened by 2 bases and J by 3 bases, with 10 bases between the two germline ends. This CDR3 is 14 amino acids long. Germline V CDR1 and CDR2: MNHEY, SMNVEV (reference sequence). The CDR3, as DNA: TGTGCCAGCAGTTTAGGGCTTAGTTACACTGAAGCTTTCTTT. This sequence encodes CASSLGLSYTEAFF.

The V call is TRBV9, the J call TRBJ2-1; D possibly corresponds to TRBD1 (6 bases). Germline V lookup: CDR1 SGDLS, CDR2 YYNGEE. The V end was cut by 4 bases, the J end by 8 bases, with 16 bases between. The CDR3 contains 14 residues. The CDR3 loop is CASSLPVRGDEQFF. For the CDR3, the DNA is TGTGCCAGCAGCTTACCGGTCAGGGGCGATGAGCAGTTCTTC.

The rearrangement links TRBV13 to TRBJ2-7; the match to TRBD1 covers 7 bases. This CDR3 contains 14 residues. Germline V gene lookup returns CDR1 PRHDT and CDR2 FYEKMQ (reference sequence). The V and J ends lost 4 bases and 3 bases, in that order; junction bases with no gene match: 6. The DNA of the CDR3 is TGTGCCAGCAGCTCCGACAGGGAGAACTACGAGCAGTACTTC. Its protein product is CASSSDRENYEQYF.

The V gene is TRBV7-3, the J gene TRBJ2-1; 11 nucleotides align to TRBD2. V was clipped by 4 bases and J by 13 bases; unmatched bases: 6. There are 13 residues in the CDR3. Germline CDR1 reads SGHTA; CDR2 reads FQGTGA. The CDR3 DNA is TGTGCCAGCAGCTCCGGGACTAGCGGAGCTCAGTTCTTC. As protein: CASSSGTSGAQFF.

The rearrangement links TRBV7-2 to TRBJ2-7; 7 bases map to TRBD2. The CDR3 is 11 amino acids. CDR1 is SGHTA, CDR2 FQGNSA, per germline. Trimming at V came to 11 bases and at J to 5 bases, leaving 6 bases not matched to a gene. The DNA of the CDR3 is TGTGCCGGTGGGGGGGGAGACGAGCAGTACTTC. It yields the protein CAGGGGDEQYF.

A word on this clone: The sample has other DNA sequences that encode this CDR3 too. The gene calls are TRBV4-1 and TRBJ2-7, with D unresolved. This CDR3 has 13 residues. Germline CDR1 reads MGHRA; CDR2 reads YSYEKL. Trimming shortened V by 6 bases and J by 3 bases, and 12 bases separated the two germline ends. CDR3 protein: CASSRQANYEQYF. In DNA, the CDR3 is TGCGCCAGCAGTCGGCAGGCCAACTACGAGCAGTACTTC.

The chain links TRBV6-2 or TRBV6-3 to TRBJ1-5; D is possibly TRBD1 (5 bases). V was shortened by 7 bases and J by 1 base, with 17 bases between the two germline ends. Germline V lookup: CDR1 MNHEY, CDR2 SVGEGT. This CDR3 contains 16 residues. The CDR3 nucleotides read TGTGCCAGCACCCCCAAGACAGTTCTGAGCAATCAGCCCCAGCATTTT. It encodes CASTPKTVLSNQPQHF.